This T cell receptor (beta chain) was sequenced for a study of blood T cell repertoires in COVID-19. Across the whole study: Samples taken during acute and convalescent COVID-19 were collected in the United States, Italy and Spain. Sample material is recorded as cDNA or gDNA derived from T cells, B-cell-depleted T cells, or PBMCs.

This CDR3 is 13 amino acids long. Between the trimmed V and J ends, which lost 1 base and 8 bases, there was a span of 11 bases. Per germline, CDR1 SGHVS and CDR2 FQNEAQ. As handled by the study authors: Nucleated cell number was recorded as an estimate derived from reference gene primer amplification. The assay was immunoSEQ multiplex PCR, and TCRdb's table has in-frame clones only and misses some. That table furnishes V, J and clone size, whereas the DNA furnished D and trimming. Of around 230,000 clones in the sample, about nine tenths were seen once. The TCR originated in a man aged 60 to 75 who had recovered from COVID-19. This sequence joins TRBV7-8 and TRBJ1-2; D gene uncertain. What was sequenced was peripheral blood. CDR3 bases: TGTGCCAGCAGCTTAGGGGCGCCGGGAGGCTACACCTTC. It specifies CASSLGAPGGYTF.